The next 14 T cell receptor beta chains were all read from a single sample in a study of cytomegalovirus exposure and HLA in healthy donors. 13 Jbeta primers and 60 Vbeta primers were used for the PCR. This table comes from immunoSEQ multiplex PCR, and its TCRdb copy is limited to in-frame clones, with some not included. The sample lists about 200,000 clones; under 80% were seen once. The sequenced material came from PBMCs. Source of these receptors: a girl between 2 and 10 years old in good health and CMV-seronegative.

J is TRBJ2-7 and V is TRBV19, with 9 bases fitting TRBD1. The CDR3 loop spans 14 amino acids. Trimming at V came to 6 bases and at J to 1 base, leaving 4 bases not matched to a gene. CDR1 and CDR2 (germline): LNHDA, SQIVND (reference sequence). The DNA of the CDR3 is TGTGCCAGTAGCCTGGGACAGGGTTCCTACGAGCAGTACTTC. It is translated as CASSLGQGSYEQYF.

This rearrangement joins TRBV11-1 to TRBJ2-3, with D perhaps matching TRBD2 (6 bases). V lost 8 bases and J lost 4, with 13 bases in between. The CDR3 extends over 13 amino acids. Germline values: CDR1 SGHAT, CDR2 FQDESV (reference sequence). CDR3: CASGTGAADTQYF. The CDR3 nucleotides read TGTGCCAGCGGGACTGGGGCGGCAGATACGCAGTATTTT.

The table lists this clone with a few counts. The V call is TRBV6-1, the J call TRBJ1-5; 9 bases fit TRBD1. Losses at the gene ends were 10 bases for V and 5 bases for J; bases not matched to a gene: 9. CDR1 is MNHNS and CDR2 is SASEGT in the germline V gene. The CDR3 has 14 amino acids. The CDR3 nucleotides are TGTGCCACCGGACAGGGGCAGGTGGATCAGCCCCAGCATTTT. This codes for CATGQGQVDQPQHF.

This clone was seen just once. The chain combines TRBV10-2 with TRBJ2-7; D perhaps matches TRBD1 (5 bases). CDR3 length: 17 amino acids. Germline values: CDR1 WSHSY, CDR2 SAAADI. V dropped 0 bases and J dropped 3 bases, with 18 bases sitting between them. The CDR3 DNA follows: TGCGCCAGCAGTGAGTCGCCCACCAAGGGGCCTCTCTACGAGCAGTACTTC. As protein: CASSESPTKGPLYEQYF.

This sequence joins TRBV2 and TRBJ1-2; no definite D call. Germline V gene data show CDR1 as SNHLY and CDR2 as FYNNEI. Between the trimmed V and J ends, which lost 5 bases and 0 bases, there was a span of 7 bases. The CDR3 sequence is 13 residues long. CDR3 protein: CASSSPSNYGYTF. DNA for the CDR3: TGTGCCAGCAGTTCTCCCTCTAACTATGGCTACACCTTC. The full variable domain, in which reference TRBV2 and TRBJ1-2 provide the parts outside the CDR3, is EPEVTQTPSHQVTQMGQEVILRCVPISNHLYFYWYRQILGQKVEFLVSFYNNEISEKSEIFDDQFSVERPDGSNFTLKIRSTKLEDSAMYFCASSSPSNYGYTFGSGTRLTVV.

The V and J genes are TRBV29-1 and TRBJ2-7; 10 bases agree with TRBD1. Trimming cost V 7 bases and J 3 bases; bases outside gene matches: 3. The CDR3 runs to 12 residues. Germline CDR1 is SQVTM and CDR2 is ANQGSEA. CDR3 residues: CSARDRGYEQYF. In DNA, the CDR3 is TGCAGCGCTCGGGACAGGGGCTACGAGCAGTACTTC.

The chain joins TRBV15 to TRBJ2-7, with 7 bases identical to TRBD1. V was pared by 5 bases and J by 1 base, with 5 bases of the junction left unmatched. This CDR3 is 14 amino acids long. Germline V CDR1 and CDR2: LNHNV, YYDKDF (reference sequence). This CDR3 is CATSRQGESYEQYF. CDR3 sequence (DNA): TGTGCCACCAGCCGTCAGGGGGAATCCTACGAGCAGTACTTC.

The rearrangement uses TRBV30 and TRBJ1-1, with a weak D call TRBD1 (6 bases). The germline V gene has CDR1 GTSNPN and CDR2 SVGIG (reference sequence). With 7 bases removed from V and 5 bases from J, the gap between germline ends came to 14 bases. CDR3 length equals 12 residues. As DNA, the CDR3 is TGTGCCTCAAAGGCAGGGGAGACTGAAGCTTTCTTT. Protein sequence: CASKAGETEAFF.

The CDR3 region has the DNA TGTGCCAGCAGCTTAGCCAGGGGGCTATCGGAGACCCAGTACTTC. Translated: CASSLARGLSETQYF. The chain joins TRBV7-9 to TRBJ2-5, with 8 bases lining up with TRBD1. After removal of 0 bases from V and 5 bases from J, the junction contained 5 bases not matched to a gene. Germline V gene data show CDR1 as SEHNR and CDR2 as FQNEAQ (reference sequence). CDR3 size: 15 residues.

The chain couples TRBV6-1 to TRBJ1-1; 8 bases are a match to TRBD1. This CDR3 region has 12 residues. Germline V gene sequence: CDR1 MNHNS, CDR2 SASEGT. Germline trimming cut 8 bases from V and 7 bases from J; bases unmatched to any gene: 6. The CDR3 nucleotides are TGTGCCAGCCGACAGGGGAGGATTGAAGCTTTCTTT. Residues: CASRQGRIEAFF.

The rearrangement links TRBV5-4 to TRBJ2-7; 9 nucleotides line up with TRBD1. Per germline, CDR1 SGHNT and CDR2 YYREEE (reference sequence). J was trimmed by 2 bases and V by 4 bases; bases with no gene match: 19. This CDR3 has 19 residues. CDR3 bases: TGTGCCAGCAGCCCACGACCCTACGAACAGGGGGCGAGCCCCTACGAGCAGTACTTC. Its translation is CASSPRPYEQGASPYEQYF.

This rearrangement joins TRBV5-1 to TRBJ1-1; D unclear. CDR1 and CDR2 from the germline V gene are SGHRS and YFSETQ. The CDR3 runs to 13 residues. V lost 2 bases and J lost 1, with 6 bases in between. The CDR3 DNA follows: TGCGCCAGCAGCTTAACATGGAACACTGAAGCTTTCTTT. This translates into CASSLTWNTEAFF.

V and J are TRBV29-1 and TRBJ2-7, with 9 bases fitting TRBD2. The ends lost 6 bases at V and 6 bases at J; junction bases unmatched: 12. CDR3 length equals 14 residues. Germline CDR1 reads SQVTM; CDR2 reads ANQGSEA. Written as DNA, the CDR3 is TGCAGCGTGCGTTTTGGAGCGGGAGGTGGCGAGCAGTACTTC. It yields the protein CSVRFGAGGGEQYF.

The rearrangement joins TRBV29-1 to TRBJ1-1; 8 bases are shared with TRBD1. In germline, CDR1 is SQVTM, CDR2 ANQGSEA. This CDR3 contains 13 residues. V was pared by 7 bases and J by 10 bases, with 14 bases of the junction left unmatched. CDR3 sequence reads: CSARPVLTGGAFF. The CDR3 DNA reads TGCAGCGCCAGACCTGTCCTTACAGGGGGAGCTTTCTTT.